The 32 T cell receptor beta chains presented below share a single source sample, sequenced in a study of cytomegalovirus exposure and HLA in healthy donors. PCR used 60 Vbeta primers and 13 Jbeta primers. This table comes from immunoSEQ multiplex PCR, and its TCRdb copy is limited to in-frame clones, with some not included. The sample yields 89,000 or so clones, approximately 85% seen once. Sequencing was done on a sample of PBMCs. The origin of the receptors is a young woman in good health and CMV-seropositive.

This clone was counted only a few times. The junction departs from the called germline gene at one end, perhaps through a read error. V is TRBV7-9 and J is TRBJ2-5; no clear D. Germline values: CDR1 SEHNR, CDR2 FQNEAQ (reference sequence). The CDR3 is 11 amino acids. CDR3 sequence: CASSLGEAQYF. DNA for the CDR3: TGTGCCAGCAGCTTAGGAGAGGCCCAGTACTTC.

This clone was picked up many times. The CDR3 DNA reads TGTGCCAGCAGTGAAGGAGCGGAGAAAAACATTCAGTACTTC. This translates into CASSEGAEKNIQYF. V usage is TRBV6-1 and J usage is TRBJ2-4, with D maybe TRBD2 (5 bases). This CDR3 contains 14 residues. Trimming shortened V by 1 base and J by 4 bases, and 8 bases separated the two germline ends. Germline CDR1 reads MNHNS; CDR2 reads SASEGT.

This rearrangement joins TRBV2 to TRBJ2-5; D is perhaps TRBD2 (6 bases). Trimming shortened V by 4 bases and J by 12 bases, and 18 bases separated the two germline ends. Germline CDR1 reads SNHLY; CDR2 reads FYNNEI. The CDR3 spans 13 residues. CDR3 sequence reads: CASSGAGPGEEYF. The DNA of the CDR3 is TGTGCCAGCAGTGGGGCCGGACCCGGGGAGGAGTACTTC.

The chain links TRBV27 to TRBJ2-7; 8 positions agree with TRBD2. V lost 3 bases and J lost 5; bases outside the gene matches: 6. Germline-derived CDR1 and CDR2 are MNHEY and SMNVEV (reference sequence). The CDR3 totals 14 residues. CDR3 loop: CASSFSGRRDEQYF. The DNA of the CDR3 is TGTGCCAGCAGTTTCAGCGGGAGACGGGACGAGCAGTACTTC.

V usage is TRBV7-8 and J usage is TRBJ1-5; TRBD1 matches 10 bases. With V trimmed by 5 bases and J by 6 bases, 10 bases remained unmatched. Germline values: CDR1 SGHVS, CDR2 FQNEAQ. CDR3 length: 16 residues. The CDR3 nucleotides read TGTGCCAGCAGCCGGGACAGGGGTGGATTTGGTCAGCCCCAGCATTTT. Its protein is CASSRDRGGFGQPQHF.

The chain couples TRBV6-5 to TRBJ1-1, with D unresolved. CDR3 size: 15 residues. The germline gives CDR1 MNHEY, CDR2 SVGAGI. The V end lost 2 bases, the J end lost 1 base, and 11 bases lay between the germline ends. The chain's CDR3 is CASSYDSRGNTEAFF. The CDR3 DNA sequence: TGTGCCAGCAGTTACGATTCGCGGGGGAACACTGAAGCTTTCTTT.

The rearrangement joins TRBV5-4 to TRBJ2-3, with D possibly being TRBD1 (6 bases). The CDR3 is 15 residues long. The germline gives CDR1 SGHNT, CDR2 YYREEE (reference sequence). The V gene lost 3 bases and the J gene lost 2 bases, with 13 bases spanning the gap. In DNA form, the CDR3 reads TGTGCCAGCAGCTCGGACAGAGACCACACAGATACGCAGTATTTT. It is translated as CASSSDRDHTDTQYF.

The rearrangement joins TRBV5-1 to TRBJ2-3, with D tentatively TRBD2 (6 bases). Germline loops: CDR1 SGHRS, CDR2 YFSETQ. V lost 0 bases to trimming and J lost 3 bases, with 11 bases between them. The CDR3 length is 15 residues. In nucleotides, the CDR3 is TGCGCCAGCAGCTTGGACGGAGGGCCTACAGATACGCAGTATTTT. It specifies CASSLDGGPTDTQYF. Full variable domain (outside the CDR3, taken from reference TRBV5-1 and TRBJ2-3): KAGVTQTPRYLIKTRGQQVTLSCSPISGHRSVSWYQQTPGQGLQFLFEYFSETQRNKGNFPGRFSGRQFSNSRSEMNVSTLELGDSALYLCASSLDGGPTDTQYFGPGTRLTVL.

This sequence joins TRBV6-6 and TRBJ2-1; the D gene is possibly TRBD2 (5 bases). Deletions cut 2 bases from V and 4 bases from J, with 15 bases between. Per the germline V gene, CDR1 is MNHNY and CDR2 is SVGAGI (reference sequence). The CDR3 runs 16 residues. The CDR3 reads CASSYSGSRRYNEQFF. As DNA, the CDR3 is TGTGCCAGCAGTTACAGCGGAAGTAGAAGATACAATGAGCAGTTCTTC.

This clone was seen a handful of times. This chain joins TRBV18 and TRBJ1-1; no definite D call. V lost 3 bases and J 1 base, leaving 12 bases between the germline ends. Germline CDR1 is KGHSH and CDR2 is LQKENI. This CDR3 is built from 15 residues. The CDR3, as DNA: TGTGCCAGCTCACCGTCGGTTAGGAGGAACACTGAAGCTTTCTTT. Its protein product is CASSPSVRRNTEAFF.

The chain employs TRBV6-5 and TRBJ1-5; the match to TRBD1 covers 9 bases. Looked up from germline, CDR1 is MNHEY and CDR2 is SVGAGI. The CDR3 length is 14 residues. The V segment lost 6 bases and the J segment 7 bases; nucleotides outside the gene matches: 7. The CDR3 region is CASRQDRGGQPQHF. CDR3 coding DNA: TGTGCCAGCAGGCAGGACAGGGGAGGCCAGCCCCAGCATTTT.

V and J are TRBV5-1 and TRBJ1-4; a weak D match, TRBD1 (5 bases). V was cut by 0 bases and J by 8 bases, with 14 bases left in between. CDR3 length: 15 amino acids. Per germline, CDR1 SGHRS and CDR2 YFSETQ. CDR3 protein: CASSLGSETAEKLFF. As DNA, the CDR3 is TGCGCCAGCAGCTTGGGTTCCGAGACAGCGGAAAAACTGTTTTTT.

The CDR3 DNA is TGTGCCAGCAGTTACTCAGGGACAGTCCCTTCACCCCTCCACTTT. It encodes CASSYSGTVPSPLHF. J is TRBJ1-6 and V is TRBV6-5; 7 positions agree with TRBD1. V lost 0 bases to trimming and J lost 9 bases; unmatched junction nucleotides: 5. This CDR3 region has 15 residues. The germline gives CDR1 MNHEY, CDR2 SVGAGI.

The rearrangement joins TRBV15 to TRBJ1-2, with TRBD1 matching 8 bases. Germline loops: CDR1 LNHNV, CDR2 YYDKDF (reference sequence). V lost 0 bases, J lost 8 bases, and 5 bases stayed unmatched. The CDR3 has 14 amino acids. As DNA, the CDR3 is TGTGCCACCAGCAGAGACACAGGGGGGATAGGCTACACCTTC. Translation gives CATSRDTGGIGYTF.

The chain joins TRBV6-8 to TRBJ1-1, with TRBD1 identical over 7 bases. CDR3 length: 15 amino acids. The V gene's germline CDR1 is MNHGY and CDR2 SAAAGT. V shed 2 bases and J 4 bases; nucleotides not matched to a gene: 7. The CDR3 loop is CASSYGGGAGTEAFF. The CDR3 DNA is TGTGCCAGCAGTTACGGAGGGGGCGCGGGCACTGAAGCTTTCTTT.

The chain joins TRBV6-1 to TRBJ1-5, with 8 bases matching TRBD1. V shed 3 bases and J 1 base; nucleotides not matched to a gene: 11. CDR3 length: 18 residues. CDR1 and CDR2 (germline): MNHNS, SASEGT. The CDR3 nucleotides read TGTGCCAGCAGTGAGTGGGGATCGGACAGGGCAAGCAATCAGCCCCAGCATTTT. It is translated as CASSEWGSDRASNQPQHF.

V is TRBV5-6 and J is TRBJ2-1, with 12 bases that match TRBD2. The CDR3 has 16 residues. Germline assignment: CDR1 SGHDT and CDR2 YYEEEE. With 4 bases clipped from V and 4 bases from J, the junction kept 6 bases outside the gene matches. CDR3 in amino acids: CASSPRTSGVYNEQFF. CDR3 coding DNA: TGTGCCAGCAGCCCGCGGACTAGCGGGGTATACAATGAGCAGTTCTTC.

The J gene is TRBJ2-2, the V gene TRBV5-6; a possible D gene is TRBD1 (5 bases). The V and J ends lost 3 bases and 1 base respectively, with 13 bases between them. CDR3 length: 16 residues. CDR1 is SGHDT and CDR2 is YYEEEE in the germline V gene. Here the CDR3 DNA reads TGTGCCAGCAGCTCCCTAGGCAGGGTGAACACCGGGGAGCTGTTTTTT. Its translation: CASSSLGRVNTGELFF.

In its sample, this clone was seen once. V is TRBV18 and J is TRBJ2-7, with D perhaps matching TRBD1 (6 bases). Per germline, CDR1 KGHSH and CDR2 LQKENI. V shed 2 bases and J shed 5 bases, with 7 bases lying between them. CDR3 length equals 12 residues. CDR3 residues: CASSPGGHEQYF. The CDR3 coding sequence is TGTGCCAGCTCACCAGGGGGCCACGAGCAGTACTTC.

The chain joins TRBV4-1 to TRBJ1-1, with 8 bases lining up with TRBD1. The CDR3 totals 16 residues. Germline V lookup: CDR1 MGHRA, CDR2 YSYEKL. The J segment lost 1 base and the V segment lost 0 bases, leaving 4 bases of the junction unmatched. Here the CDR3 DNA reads TGCGCCAGCAGCCAAGAGTCTCAGGGGGCGAACACTGAAGCTTTCTTT. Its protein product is CASSQESQGANTEAFF.

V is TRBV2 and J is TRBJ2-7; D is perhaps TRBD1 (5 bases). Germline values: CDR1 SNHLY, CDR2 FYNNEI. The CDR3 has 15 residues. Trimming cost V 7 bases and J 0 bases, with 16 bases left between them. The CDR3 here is CASNPQGLSSYEQYF. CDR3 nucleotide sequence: TGTGCCAGCAACCCGCAGGGCTTAAGCTCCTACGAGCAGTACTTC.

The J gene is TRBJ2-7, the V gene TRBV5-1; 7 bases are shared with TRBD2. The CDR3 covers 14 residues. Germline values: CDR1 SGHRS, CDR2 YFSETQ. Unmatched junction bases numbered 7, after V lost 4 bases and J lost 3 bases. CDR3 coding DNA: TGCGCCAGCAGCAGGCGGGAGTCGGGCTACGAGCAGTACTTC. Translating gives CASSRRESGYEQYF. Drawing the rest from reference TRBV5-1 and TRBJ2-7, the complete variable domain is KAGVTQTPRYLIKTRGQQVTLSCSPISGHRSVSWYQQTPGQGLQFLFEYFSETQRNKGNFPGRFSGRQFSNSRSEMNVSTLELGDSALYLCASSRRESGYEQYFGPGTRLTVT.

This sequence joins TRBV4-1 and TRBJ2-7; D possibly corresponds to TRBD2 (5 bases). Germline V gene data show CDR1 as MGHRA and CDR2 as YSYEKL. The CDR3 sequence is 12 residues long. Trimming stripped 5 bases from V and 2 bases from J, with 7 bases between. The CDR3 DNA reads TGCGCCAGCAGCGAGGGCCCCTACGAGCAGTACTTC. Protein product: CASSEGPYEQYF.

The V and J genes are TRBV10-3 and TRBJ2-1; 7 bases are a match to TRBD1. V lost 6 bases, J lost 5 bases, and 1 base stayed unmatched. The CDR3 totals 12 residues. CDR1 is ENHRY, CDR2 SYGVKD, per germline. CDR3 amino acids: CAIRGQDNEQFF. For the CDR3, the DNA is TGTGCCATCAGAGGACAGGACAATGAGCAGTTCTTC.

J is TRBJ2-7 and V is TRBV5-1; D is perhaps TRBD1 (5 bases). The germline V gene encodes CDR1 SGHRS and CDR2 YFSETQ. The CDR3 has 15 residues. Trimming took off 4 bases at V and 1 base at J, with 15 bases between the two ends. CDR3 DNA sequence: TGCGCCAGCAGCACAGACAGTTACTTATCCTACGAGCAGTACTTC. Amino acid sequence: CASSTDSYLSYEQYF.

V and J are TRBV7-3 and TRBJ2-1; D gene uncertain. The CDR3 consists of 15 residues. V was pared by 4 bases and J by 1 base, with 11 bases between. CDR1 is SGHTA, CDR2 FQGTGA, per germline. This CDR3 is CASSSGSSSYNEQFF. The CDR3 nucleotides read TGTGCCAGCAGCTCGGGTTCGAGTTCCTACAATGAGCAGTTCTTC.

As DNA, the CDR3 is TGTGCCAGCAGCCCAGGGACTAGCATTGGATACGAGCAGTTCTTC. Encoded protein: CASSPGTSIGYEQFF. The chain employs TRBV9 and TRBJ2-1, with 9 bases lining up with TRBD2. The J segment lost 10 bases and the V segment lost 4 bases, leaving 12 bases of the junction unmatched. The CDR3 sequence is 15 residues long. From germline, CDR1 is SGDLS and CDR2 YYNGEE.

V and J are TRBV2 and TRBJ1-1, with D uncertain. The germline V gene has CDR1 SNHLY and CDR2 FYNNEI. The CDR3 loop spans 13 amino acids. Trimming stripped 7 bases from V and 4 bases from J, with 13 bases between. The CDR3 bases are TGTGCCAGCACCCCAAGGAGGTTCACTGAAGCTTTCTTT. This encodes CASTPRRFTEAFF.

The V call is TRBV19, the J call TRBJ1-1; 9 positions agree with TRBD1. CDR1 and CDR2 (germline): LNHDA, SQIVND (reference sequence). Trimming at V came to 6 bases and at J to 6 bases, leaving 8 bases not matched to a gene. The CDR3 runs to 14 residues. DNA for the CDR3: TGTGCCAGTAGCCTACTAAGGACAGGGGCTGAAGCTTTCTTT. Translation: CASSLLRTGAEAFF.

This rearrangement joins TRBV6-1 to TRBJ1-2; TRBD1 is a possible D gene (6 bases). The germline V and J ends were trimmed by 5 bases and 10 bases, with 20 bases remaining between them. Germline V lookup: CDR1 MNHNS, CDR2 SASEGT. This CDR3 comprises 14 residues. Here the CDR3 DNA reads TGTGCCAGCAGTAAAGGCGGAACAGGGAGCGACTACACCTTC. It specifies CASSKGGTGSDYTF.

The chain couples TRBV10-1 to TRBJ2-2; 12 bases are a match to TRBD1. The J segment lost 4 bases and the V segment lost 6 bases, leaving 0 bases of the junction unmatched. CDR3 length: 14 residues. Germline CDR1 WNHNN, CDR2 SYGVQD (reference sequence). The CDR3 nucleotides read TGCGCCAGCAGGGGACAGGGGGCCACCGGGGAGCTGTTTTTT. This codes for CASRGQGATGELFF.

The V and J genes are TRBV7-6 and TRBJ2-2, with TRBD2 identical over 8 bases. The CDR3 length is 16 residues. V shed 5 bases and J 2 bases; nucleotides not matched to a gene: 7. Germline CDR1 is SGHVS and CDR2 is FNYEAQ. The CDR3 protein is CASSPSGRVNTGELFF. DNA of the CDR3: TGTGCCAGCAGCCCCAGCGGGAGAGTAAACACCGGGGAGCTGTTTTTT.